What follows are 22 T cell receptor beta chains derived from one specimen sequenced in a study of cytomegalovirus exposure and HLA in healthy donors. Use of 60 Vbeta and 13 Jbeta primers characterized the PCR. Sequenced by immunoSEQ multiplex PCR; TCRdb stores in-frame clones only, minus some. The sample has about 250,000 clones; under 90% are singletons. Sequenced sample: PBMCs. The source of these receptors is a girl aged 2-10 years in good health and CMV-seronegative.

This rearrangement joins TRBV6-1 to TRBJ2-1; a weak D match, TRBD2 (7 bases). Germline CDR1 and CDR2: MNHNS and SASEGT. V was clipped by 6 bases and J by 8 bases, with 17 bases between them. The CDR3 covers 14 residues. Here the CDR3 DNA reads TGTGCCAGCAGGAGGGGTTGGGGGGGCGATGAGCAGTTCTTC. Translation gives CASRRGWGGDEQFF.

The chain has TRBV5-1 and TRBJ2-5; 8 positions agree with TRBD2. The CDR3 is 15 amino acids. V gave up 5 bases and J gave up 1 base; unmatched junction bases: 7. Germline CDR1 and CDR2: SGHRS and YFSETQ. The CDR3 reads CASSLEGLVQETQYF. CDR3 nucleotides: TGCGCCAGCAGTCTGGAGGGACTAGTCCAAGAGACCCAGTACTTC.

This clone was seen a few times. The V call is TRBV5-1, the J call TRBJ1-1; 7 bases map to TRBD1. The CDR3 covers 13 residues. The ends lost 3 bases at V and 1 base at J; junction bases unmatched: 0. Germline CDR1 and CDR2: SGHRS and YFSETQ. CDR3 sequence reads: CASSYRGNTEAFF. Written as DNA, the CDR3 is TGCGCCAGCAGCTACAGGGGGAACACTGAAGCTTTCTTT.

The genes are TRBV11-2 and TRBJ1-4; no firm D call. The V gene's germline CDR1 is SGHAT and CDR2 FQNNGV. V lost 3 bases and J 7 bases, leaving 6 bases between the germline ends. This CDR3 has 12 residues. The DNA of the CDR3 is TGTGCCAGCAGCTTCTCAGGTGAAAAACTGTTTTTT. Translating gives CASSFSGEKLFF.

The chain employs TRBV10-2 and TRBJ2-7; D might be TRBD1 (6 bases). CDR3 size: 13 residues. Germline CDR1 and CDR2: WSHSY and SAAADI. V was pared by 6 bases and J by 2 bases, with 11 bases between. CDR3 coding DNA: TGCGCCAGCAGCCACAGGGAACCCTACGAGCAGTACTTC. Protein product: CASSHREPYEQYF.

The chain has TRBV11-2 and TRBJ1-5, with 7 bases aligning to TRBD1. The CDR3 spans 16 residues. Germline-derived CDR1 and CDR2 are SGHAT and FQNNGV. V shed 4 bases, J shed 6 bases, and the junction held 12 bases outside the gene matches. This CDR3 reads CASSSHRGPGSQPQHF. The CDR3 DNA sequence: TGTGCCAGCAGCTCACACAGGGGCCCAGGGAGTCAGCCCCAGCATTTT.

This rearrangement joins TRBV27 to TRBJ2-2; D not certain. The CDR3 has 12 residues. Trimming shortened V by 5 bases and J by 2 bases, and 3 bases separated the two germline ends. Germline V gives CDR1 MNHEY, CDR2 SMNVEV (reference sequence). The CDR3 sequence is CASSTNTGELFF. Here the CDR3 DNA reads TGTGCCAGCAGTACTAACACCGGGGAGCTGTTTTTT.

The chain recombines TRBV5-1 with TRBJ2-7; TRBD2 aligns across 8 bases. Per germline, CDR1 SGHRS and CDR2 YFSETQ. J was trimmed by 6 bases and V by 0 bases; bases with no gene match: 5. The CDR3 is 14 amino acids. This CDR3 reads CASSLGGRFSEQYF. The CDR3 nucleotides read TGCGCCAGCAGCTTGGGCGGGAGGTTCTCCGAGCAGTACTTC.

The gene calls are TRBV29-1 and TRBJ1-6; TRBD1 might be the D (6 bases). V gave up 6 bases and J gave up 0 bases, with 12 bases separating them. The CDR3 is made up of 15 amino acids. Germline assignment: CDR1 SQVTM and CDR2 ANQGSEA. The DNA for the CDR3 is TGCAGCGTCCAGACAGGCAGCTCCTATAATTCACCCCTCCACTTT. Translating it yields CSVQTGSSYNSPLHF.

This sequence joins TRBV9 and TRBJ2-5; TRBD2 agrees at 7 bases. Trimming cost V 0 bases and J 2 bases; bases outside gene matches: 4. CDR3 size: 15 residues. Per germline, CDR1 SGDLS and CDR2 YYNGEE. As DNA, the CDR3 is TGTGCCAGCAGCGTAGGGCCAGCGGGGCAAGAGACCCAGTACTTC. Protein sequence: CASSVGPAGQETQYF.

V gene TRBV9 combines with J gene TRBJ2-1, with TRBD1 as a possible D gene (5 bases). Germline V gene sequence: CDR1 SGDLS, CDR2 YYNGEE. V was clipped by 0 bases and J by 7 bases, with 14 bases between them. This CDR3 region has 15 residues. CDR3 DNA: TGTGCCAGCAGCGTAGCTGCAGGGTACGGAAATGAGCAGTTCTTC. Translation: CASSVAAGYGNEQFF.

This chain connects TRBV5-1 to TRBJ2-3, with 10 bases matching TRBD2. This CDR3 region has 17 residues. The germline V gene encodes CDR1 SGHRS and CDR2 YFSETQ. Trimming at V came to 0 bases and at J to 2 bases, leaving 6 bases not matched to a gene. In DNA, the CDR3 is TGCGCCAGCAGCTTGGAACCTAGCGGGGGCTTCACAGATACGCAGTATTTT. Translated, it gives CASSLEPSGGFTDTQYF.

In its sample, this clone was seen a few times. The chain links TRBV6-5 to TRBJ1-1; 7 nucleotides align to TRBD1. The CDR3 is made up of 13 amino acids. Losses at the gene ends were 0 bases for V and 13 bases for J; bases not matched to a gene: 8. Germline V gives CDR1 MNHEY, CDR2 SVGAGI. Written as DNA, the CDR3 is TGTGCCAGCAGTTACTCTCCGGACAGGTTTAGTTTCTTT. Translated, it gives CASSYSPDRFSFF.

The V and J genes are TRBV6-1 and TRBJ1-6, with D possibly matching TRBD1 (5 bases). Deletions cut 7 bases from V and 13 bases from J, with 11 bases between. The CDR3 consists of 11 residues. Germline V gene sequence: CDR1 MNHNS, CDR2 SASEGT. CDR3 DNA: TGTGCCAGCATCGGGGGTGCGCCCCTCCACTTT. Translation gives CASIGGAPLHF.

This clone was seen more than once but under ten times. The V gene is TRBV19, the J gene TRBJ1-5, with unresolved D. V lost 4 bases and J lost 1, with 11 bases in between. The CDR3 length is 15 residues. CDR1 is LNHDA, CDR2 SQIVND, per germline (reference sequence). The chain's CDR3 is CASSRVGRSNQPQHF. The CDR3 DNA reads TGTGCCAGTAGTAGGGTAGGGAGGAGCAATCAGCCCCAGCATTTT.

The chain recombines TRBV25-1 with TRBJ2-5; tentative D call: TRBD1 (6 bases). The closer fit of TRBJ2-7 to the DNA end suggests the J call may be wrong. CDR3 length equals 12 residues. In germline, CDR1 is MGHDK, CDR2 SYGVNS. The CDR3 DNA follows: TGTGCCAGCAGTAACAGGGAGTACGAGCAGTACTTC. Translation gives CASSNREYEQYF.

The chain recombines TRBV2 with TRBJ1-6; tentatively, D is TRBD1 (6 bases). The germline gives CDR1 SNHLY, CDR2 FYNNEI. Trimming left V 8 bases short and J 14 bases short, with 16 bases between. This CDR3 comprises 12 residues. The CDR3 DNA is TGTGCCAGCGACAGGTACCCCTCCACCCTCCACTTT. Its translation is CASDRYPSTLHF.

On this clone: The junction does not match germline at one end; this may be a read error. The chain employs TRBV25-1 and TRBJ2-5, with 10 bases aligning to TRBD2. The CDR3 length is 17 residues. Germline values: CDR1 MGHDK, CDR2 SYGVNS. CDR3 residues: CASSEGKLAGDQETQYF. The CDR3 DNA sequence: TGTGCCAGCAGTGAAGGGAAGCTAGCGGGGGACCAGGAGACCCAGTACTTC.

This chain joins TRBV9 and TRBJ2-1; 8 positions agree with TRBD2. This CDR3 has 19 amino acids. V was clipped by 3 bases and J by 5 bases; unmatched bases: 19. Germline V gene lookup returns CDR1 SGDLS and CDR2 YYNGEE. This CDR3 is CASSARWTVREGRNNEQFF. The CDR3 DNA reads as TGTGCCAGCAGCGCGCGATGGACCGTCCGGGAGGGCCGGAACAATGAGCAGTTCTTC.

The CDR3 reads CASRPGTGNTEAFF. The CDR3 DNA follows: TGTGCCAGCAGACCCGGGACAGGGAACACTGAAGCTTTCTTT. The chain carries TRBV6-5 and TRBJ1-1; 8 nucleotides line up with TRBD1. The CDR3 covers 14 residues. Germline lookup yields CDR1 MNHEY and CDR2 SVGAGI. V lost 6 bases to trimming and J lost 1 base; unmatched junction nucleotides: 4.

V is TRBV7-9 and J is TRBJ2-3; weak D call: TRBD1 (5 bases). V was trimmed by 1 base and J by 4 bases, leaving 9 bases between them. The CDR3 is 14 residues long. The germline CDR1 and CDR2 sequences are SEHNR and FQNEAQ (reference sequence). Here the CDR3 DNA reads TGTGCCAGCAGCTTAGATTCAGGGTCAGATACGCAGTATTTT. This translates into CASSLDSGSDTQYF. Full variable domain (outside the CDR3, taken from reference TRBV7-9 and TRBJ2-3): DTGVSQNPRHKITKRGQNVTFRCDPISEHNRLYWYRQTLGQGPEFLTYFQNEAQLEKSRLLSDRFSAERPKGSFSTLEIQRTEQGDSAMYLCASSLDSGSDTQYFGPGTRLTVL.

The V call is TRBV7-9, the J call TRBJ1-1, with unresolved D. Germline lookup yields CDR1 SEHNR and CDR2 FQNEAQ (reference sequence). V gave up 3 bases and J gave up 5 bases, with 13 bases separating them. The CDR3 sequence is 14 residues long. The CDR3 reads CASSFLPFSTEAFF. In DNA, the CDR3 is TGTGCCAGCAGCTTTCTGCCGTTTAGTACTGAAGCTTTCTTT.